Here is one TCR beta chain with its context. The sample originates from a study of early stage breast cancer tumors. CDR3 length equals 13 residues. CDR1 MNHNY and CDR2 SVGAGI come from the germline V gene (reference sequence). The V end was cut by 6 bases, the J end by 4 bases, with 13 bases between. Some clones are missing from TCRdb's copy, which holds only in-frame ones; the method was immunoSEQ multiplex PCR. Of about 31,000 clones in the sample, roughly 77% were seen once. The specimen sequenced was breast tumor tissue. This TCR came from a person aged 25-39 years with breast cancer. The chain joins TRBV6-6 to TRBJ2-7; D may correspond to TRBD1 or TRBD2 (6 bases each). The CDR3 DNA reads TGTGCCAGCAGAAGACAGGAGGGGTACGAGCAGTACTTC. Its translation is CASRRQEGYEQYF.